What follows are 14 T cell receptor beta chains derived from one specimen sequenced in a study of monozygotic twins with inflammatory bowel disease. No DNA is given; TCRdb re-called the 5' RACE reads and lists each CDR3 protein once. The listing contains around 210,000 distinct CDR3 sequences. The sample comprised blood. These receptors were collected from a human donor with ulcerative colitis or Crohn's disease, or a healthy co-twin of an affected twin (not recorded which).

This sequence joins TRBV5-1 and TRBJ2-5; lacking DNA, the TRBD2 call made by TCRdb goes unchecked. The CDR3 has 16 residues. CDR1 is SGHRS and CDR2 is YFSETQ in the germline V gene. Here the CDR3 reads CASSQTSGSYQETQYF.

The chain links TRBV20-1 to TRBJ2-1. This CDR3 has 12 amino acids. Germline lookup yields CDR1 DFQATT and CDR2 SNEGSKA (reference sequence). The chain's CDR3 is CSARGLHNEQFF.

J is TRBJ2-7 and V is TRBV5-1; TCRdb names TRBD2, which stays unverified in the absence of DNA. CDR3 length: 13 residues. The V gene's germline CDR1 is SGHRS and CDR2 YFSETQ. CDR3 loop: CASTSGLGDEQYF.

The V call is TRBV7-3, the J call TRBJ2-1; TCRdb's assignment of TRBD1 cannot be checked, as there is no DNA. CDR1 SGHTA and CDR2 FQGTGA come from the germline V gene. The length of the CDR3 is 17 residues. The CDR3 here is CASSLMGTGFSHNEQFF.

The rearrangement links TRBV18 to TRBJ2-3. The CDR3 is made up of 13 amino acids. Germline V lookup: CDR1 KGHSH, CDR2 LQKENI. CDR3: CASLQSSTDTQYF.

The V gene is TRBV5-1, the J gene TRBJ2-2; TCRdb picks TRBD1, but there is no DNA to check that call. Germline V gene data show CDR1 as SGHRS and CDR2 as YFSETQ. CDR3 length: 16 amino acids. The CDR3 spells CASRRYRQGGTGELFF.

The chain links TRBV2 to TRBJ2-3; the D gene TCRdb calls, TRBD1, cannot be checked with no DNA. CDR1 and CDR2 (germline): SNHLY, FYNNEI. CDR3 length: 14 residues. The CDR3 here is CATWDRGWTDTQYF.

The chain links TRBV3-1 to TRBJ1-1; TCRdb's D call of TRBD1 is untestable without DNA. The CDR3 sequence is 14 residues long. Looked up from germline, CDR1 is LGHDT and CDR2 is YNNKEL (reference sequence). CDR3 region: CASSQERGNTEAFF.

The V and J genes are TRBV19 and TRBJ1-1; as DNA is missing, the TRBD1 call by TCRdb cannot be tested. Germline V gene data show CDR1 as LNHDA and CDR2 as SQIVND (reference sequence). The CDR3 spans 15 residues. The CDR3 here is CASSHQGVRRTEAFF.

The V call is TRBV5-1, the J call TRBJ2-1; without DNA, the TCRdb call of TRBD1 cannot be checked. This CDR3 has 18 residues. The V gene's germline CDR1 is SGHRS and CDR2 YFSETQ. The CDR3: CARRSGDREWDFYNEQFF.

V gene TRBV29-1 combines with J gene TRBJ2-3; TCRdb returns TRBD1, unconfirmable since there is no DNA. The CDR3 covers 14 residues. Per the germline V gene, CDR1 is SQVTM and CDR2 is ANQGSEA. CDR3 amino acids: CSVEVQGSADTQYF.

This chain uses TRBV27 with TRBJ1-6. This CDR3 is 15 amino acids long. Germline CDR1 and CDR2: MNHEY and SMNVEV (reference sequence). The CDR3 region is CATSAGGTSFKRLHF.

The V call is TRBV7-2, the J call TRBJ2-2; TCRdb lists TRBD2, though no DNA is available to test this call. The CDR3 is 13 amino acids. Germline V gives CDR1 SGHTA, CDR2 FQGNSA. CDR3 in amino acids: CASSQRETGELFF.

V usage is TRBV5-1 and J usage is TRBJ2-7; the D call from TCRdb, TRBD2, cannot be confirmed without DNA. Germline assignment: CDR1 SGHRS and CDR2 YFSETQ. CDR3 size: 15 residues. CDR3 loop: CASTLNPSGSYEQYF.